This T cell receptor (beta chain) was identified in a study of cytomegalovirus exposure and HLA in healthy donors (dated by TCRdb to between 2016 and 2019). Study-wide context: According to an earlier analysis of several hundred of the donors, some 170 million T cells yielded 95 million to 140 million unique TCR beta sequences and 276 Gb of sequence data. The study combined high-throughput TCR immunosequencing, statistical association of individual TCRs with disease status, and machine learning to predict cytomegalovirus infection status. The T cell repertoires of under 750 subjects were profiled by immunosequencing and related to cytomegalovirus serostatus. Every discovery cohort repertoire had been produced on one sequencing platform. A later analysis re-examined previously published TCR beta repertoires from roughly 650 donors and added high-resolution HLA genotyping to investigate patterns of TCR occurrence. An earlier analysis of approximately 630 of the donors applied high-throughput TCR beta sequencing to assess whether each TCR beta V gene segment acted as functional or pseudogenic. Roughly five DR-DQ haplotypes were treated as single units for association and clustering because of strong linkage in the cohort. The study aimed to test whether signatures of past pathogen exposure could be identified by cataloging public T cell receptors. Across approximately 420 genotyped donors of the cohort, an average of roughly 250,000 unique TCR beta nucleotide sequences per donor were sequenced, and 15% to 20% of those sequences were non-productive. Both class I and class II loci were covered by HLA typing, at four-digit resolution. Rather than using new phenotypic data, the later analysis identified candidate immune exposures from TCR beta sequences and from how often those sequences occurred across donors. Of the roughly 420 genotyped donors, more than 75% were placed in the genetic ancestry cluster associated with self-reported Caucasian donors. Typing coverage varied by locus: about 629-630 donors for A, B, C, DRB1 and DQB1; approximately 560 for DQA1; about 570 for DPA1; approximately 490 for DPB1. Genome-wide SNP genotypes for about 65% of the roughly 670 donors were used in a later genetic analysis, which treated that subset as a discovery cohort. An early release covering roughly 640 HLA-typed donors comprised approximately 300 gigabases of sequencing data and approximately 80 million unique TCR sequences. Donor age, sex, ethnicity and CMV serostatus were collected together with the repertoire data. Along with the approximately 700-subject first cohort, a separate validation cohort of around 120 different subjects was used.

Reading from cysteine to phenylalanine, the CDR3 counts 16 amino acids. Just CDR3 DNA is preserved here, 48 bases in frame from base 1. V was cut back by 1 base and J by 5 bases, leaving a gap of 17 bases between them. Reading the germline V gene (reference sequence) gives CDR1 SEHNR and CDR2 FQNEAQ. The method behind the library was the immunoSEQ multiplex PCR assay. For the multiplex PCR, a mixture combining 60 forward primers for TCR Vbeta segments and 13 reverse primers for TCR Jbeta segments was used. The CDR3 region of rearranged TCR beta genes was amplified from genomic DNA by a multiplex PCR assay. The amplified TCR beta libraries were sequenced on the Illumina HiSeq System as 87-base-pair reads. In the authors' own workflow: A later analysis counted tens of millions of unique TCR beta chains across the 700 or so repertoires, and some 11 million of these chains were shared by at least two donors. A nearest-neighbor algorithm error-corrected the raw reads and collapsed the reads into unique sequences, merging closely related sequences to remove PCR and sequencing errors. V, D and J gene segments were assigned by aligning CDR3 sequences to IMGT reference sequences. Each retained sequence needed at least a six-nucleotide match to both a V gene segment and a J gene segment. A rearrangement counted as productive if the CDR3 had no stop codons and remained in frame with V and J, and every other rearrangement counted as non-productive. CDR3 was defined according to IMGT convention as the region running from the second conserved V-encoded cysteine to the conserved J-encoded phenylalanine. Sequences without an unambiguous match to a single V gene segment were excluded from the earlier analysis of 450 to 750 of the donors. In an earlier analysis of about 590 of the donors, a V segment was called functional when productive rearrangements were above 56.7%, and segregating when the standard deviation between donors exceeded 5%. A statistical classification framework was developed to diagnose cytomegalovirus status using the catalog of TCR beta chain sequences. V and J gene assignment, in a later analysis, came from comparing TCR nucleotide sequences with IMGT/GENE-DB human TR gene sequences. In a later analysis, CDR3 sequences and most-parsimonious VDJ recombination scenarios were assigned using the TCRdist pipeline. In a later analysis, each TCR beta chain was defined by its CDR3 amino acid sequence together with its V-gene family, and reads lacking a unique V-gene family were excluded. As a way to deal with suspected cross-contamination and a sequencing artifact, a later analysis dropped hundreds of nucleotide sequences that were highly shared and had low generation probability. A later analysis calculated a clonal expansion index for each public chain from normalized within-repertoire ranks of inferred template counts. In a later analysis, generation probabilities were computed using a VDJ recombination model fitted to out-of-frame rearrangements, and the results were checked against IGoR. In a later analysis, TCR-TCR, TCR-HLA and TCR-CMV co-occurrence was scored with hypergeometric tests, and a repertoire-size bias correction was applied to TCR pairs. False discovery rates were estimated in a later analysis by permuting HLA or CMV assignments 20 times. In a later analysis, co-occurring TCRs were grouped using DBSCAN, with TCRdist sequence similarity added in when clustering inside HLA-allele-positive subsets. For co-occurrence clustering, repertoires with fewer than 30,000 or more than 120,000 public chains were excluded, along with about five repertoires with anomalous nucleotide sharing. The table was pulled from immuneACCESS by TCRdb, which kept in-frame rearrangements only. Such tables lose some clones; where checked, under half of the loss comes from unresolved V genes, and the rest has no known cause. D and trimming come from the DNA, and the V and J calls and clone size come from that table. Here the sample has 120,000 or so clones; about four fifths occur a single time. The ten most abundant clones make up approximately 9.1% of the sample.

Remarks on this clone: This clone's antigen is unknown. Base qualities were left out, and no much larger clone turns up one base away.

In total, 630 or so healthy bone marrow donors made up the cohort. At the time of sampling, every cohort member was nominally healthy, though immune exposures that went unrecorded were likely present. The donor was CMV seropositive and belonged to the group of 250 to 300 seropositive cohort members. A peripheral blood sample was provided by each donor, and peripheral blood mononuclear cells were used for TCR beta sequencing. The Qiagen DNeasy Blood Extraction Kit was used to extract genomic DNA from the blood cell samples. General conclusions and limits of the study: Because HLA typing was unavailable for some donors at each locus, only the typed subset was used in association tests. Compared with equally common non-associated chains, HLA-associated TCR beta chains in a later analysis were more clonally expanded and had lower generation probabilities. A later analysis found that most CMV-associated TCR beta chains appeared HLA-restricted, with HLA associations seemingly driven largely by CMV exposure. A later analysis associated about 17,000 TCR beta sequences with specific HLA alleles at a false discovery rate of 0.05. An earlier analysis of around 600 of the donors showed that most TCR beta V segments appeared in productive rearrangements either about 90% or about 30% of the time, which broadly matched IMGT annotations. According to a later genetic analysis, donors in an Asian-associated ancestry cluster had fewer N-insertions in productive TCRs than the roughly 660-donor mean. Assigning TCR associations to individual alleles was difficult when HLA alleles, especially DR and DQ, strongly co-occurred. In a later genetic analysis, a missense DCLRE1C variant was associated with V-gene and J-gene trimming of TCR beta chains, and the association was replicated in an independent cohort. The 87-base-pair reads could not distinguish some IMGT-functional V segments, including TRBV6-2 and TRBV6-3, so those segments were excluded. Roughly uniform sequencing depth across donors was assumed in presence/absence analyses, although this assumption may not hold. Correlated functional status among segregating V segments might be attributable to linkage disequilibrium, but an unknown experimental factor could not be ruled out. Because counts were too low, some 17 rarely observed V segments, including chromosome 9 orphons, were left out of the earlier analysis of several hundred of the donors. In a later analysis, several top co-occurrence clusters were reported to appear linked to parvovirus B19, influenza, CMV and Epstein-Barr virus. Most TCR sequences were seen in very few donors, while some public TCRs were found in many individuals. Cytomegalovirus status was reported to be diagnosed by the classifier with high specificity and sensitivity in both the original and validation cohorts. The authors suggested that the approach could potentially be extended to other disease states and immunological phenotypes. In a later analysis, the rate of TCR association differed among HLA loci, with DRB1 alleles having the most associated TCRs and HLA-C alleles having the fewest. A cluster of highly shared sequence variants was judged likely to represent a technical artifact of the sequencing pipeline. CMV serostatus was the only immune exposure information available for the cohort. The cohort was sequenced for TCR beta chains only, and without alpha or paired-chain data the features that could be detected were limited. In vitro tests confirmed that a few of the cytomegalovirus-associated TCR beta chains recognize cytomegalovirus antigens. A total of 164 TCR beta chains were listed by the study as associated with cytomegalovirus. A further reported finding was that TCR beta sequences accurately predicted the HLA-A and HLA-B alleles for most subjects in the first cohort.

The clonotype was recovered from a woman in her fifties or sixties in good health and CMV-seropositive. Sequencing used PBMCs. In this chain, TRBV7-9 is recombined with TRBJ1-2; TRBD1 is possibly the D segment (6 matching bases). The bases read TGTGCCAGCAGCTTAGGCACAGGGTCGGGAATTTATGGCTACACCTTC. The encoded protein is CASSLGTGSGIYGYTF.